This TCR beta chain was sequenced for a study of T cells of healthy individuals. This clonotype has ten or more counts. One entry per CDR3 protein, called by TCRdb with MiXCR from the 5' RACE reads. The data contain 53,000 or so distinct CDR3 sequences, about 15% of them singletons. The TCR originated in a human donor in good health.

The CDR3 DNA sequence: TGTGCCAGCAGCGTACAGGGTAATTATAATTCACCCCTCCACTTT. Protein sequence: CASSVQGNYNSPLHF. The V gene is TRBV9, the J gene TRBJ1-6; maybe TRBD1 (5 bases). CDR3 length equals 15 residues. V was trimmed by 1 base and J by 4 bases, leaving 9 bases between them. Germline V gene data show CDR1 as SGDLS and CDR2 as YYNGEE.